Listed here is a single TCR beta chain. The data were taken from a study of blood T cell repertoires in COVID-19. Study-level information: Some COVID-19 samples were acute and others convalescent; all came from the United States, Italy and Spain. The analysed material was cDNA or gDNA that came from T cells, B-cell-depleted T cells, or PBMCs.

Using immunoSEQ multiplex PCR, the repertoire was profiled, and TCRdb retains in-frame clones only, with some absent. The sample comprises about 210,000 clones, roughly 82% of which are singletons, and about 6% rests with the top ten. Assignment of participants to cohorts was predicated upon participant-reported clinical history. Germline V gene data show CDR1 as SEHNR and CDR2 as FQNEAQ (reference sequence). The V end lost 5 bases, the J end lost 10 bases, and 18 bases lay between the germline ends. The CDR3 extends over 15 amino acids. The source of this sequence is a man between 35 and 55 years old with acute COVID-19. The gene calls are TRBV7-9 and TRBJ1-6, with unresolved D. Sequenced material: PBMCs or T cells enriched from blood (not recorded which). CDR3 in DNA: TGTGCCAGCAGCGAGGGCGGGGATATTGGGTCACCCCTCCACTTT. As protein: CASSEGGDIGSPLHF.